Described below is a single TCR beta chain sequence and its context. The antigen is unknown. This sample was included in a study of T cell repertoires in cytomegalovirus infection. Turning to the study itself: TCR beta signatures that were public indicated CMV infection and matching HLA type.

One entry per CDR3 protein, called by TCRdb with MiXCR from the reads. This sample has hundreds of thousands of distinct CDR3 sequences, with roughly 30% found just once. The sample was cultured CD8+ T cells from PBMCs, taken from culture after CMV antigen stimulation. The receptor comes from a human donor in good health (CMV status not recorded). Some clones in this sample may be carry-over from other donors' samples.

The CDR3 sequence: CASISGRNGAFF. DNA for the CDR3: TGTGCCAGTATCTCCGGCAGAAATGGAGCTTTCTTT. The rearrangement uses TRBV19 and TRBJ1-1; no clear D gene. CDR3 length equals 12 residues. Germline CDR1 reads LNHDA; CDR2 reads SQIVND (reference sequence). V was trimmed by 7 bases and J by 10 bases, leaving 16 bases between them.